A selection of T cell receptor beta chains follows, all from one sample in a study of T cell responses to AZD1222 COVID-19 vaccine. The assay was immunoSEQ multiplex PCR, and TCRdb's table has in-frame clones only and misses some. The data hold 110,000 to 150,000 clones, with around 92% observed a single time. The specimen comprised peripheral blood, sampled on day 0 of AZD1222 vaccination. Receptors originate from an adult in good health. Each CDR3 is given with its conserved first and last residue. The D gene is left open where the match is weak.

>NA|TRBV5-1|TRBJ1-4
CASSFAGGYEKLFF
TGCGCCAGCAGCTTCGCCGGGGGGTATGAAAAACTGTTTTTT
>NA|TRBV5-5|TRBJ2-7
CASSLGDGAYEQYF
TGTGCCAGCAGCTTGGGGGACGGAGCCTACGAGCAGTACTTC
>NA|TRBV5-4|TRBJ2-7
CASSLEAGKSYEQYF
TGTGCCAGCAGCTTGGAGGCAGGGAAGTCCTACGAGCAGTACTTC
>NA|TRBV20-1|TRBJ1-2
CSALEAGYTF
TGCAGTGCTCTCGAGGCCGGCTACACCTTC
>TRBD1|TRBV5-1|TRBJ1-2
CASSYRQGQDGYTF
TGCGCCAGCAGCTACCGACAGGGGCAAGATGGCTACACCTTC
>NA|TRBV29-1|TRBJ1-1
CSARWGGPNLNTEAFF
TGCAGCGCCAGGTGGGGGGGCCCCAATTTGAACACTGAAGCTTTCTTT
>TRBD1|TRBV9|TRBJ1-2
CASSETGHWGYTF
TGTGCCAGCAGCGAGACAGGGCACTGGGGCTACACCTTC
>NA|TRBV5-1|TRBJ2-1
CASSLSVLVEQFF
TGCGCCAGCAGCCTATCAGTGCTCGTTGAGCAGTTCTTC
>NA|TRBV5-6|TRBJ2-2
CASSLQGGATGELFF
TGTGCCAGCAGCTTGCAAGGCGGGGCCACCGGGGAGCTGTTTTTT
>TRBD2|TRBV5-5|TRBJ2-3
CASSLAPTGLADQYF
TGTGCCAGCAGCTTGGCCCCAACCGGACTAGCGGATCAGTATTTT
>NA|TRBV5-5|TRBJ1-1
CASSLAFGEGNTEAFF
TGTGCCAGCAGCTTGGCGTTCGGGGAGGGGAACACTGAAGCTTTCTTT
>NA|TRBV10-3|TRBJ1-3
CAISEVLGGSGNTIYF
TGTGCCATCAGTGAGGTATTGGGGGGCTCTGGAAACACCATATATTTT
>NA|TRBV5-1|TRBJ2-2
CASSLLRQNTGELFF
TGCGCCAGCAGCTTGTTGAGGCAGAACACCGGGGAGCTGTTTTTT
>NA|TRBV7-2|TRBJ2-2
CASSPGGPANTGELFF
TGTGCCAGCAGTCCGGGCGGGCCCGCGAACACCGGGGAGCTGTTTTTT
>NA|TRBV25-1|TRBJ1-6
CASSDPNNSPLHF
TGTGCCAGCAGTGATCCTAATAATTCACCCCTCCACTTT